This T cell receptor (beta chain) was sequenced in a study of T cell clonality in common variable immunodeficiency. Diagnosis required reduced IgG, IgA and/or IgM with specific antibody deficiency. This clone was picked up a small number of times. The antigen is not known. Read coverage stops 3 residues before the CDR3 terminus; the germline J gene supplies the remainder. Overall study results and limits: Fewer deletions and N-nucleotide insertions were reportedly seen in common variable immunodeficiency TCR beta sequences. CVID subjects showed higher TCRbeta clonality than healthy controls.

CDR3 length: 15 residues. Germline V CDR1 and CDR2: LNHDA, SQIVND (reference sequence). Trimming left V 3 bases short and J 4 bases short, with 15 bases between. Some clones are missing from TCRdb's copy, which holds only in-frame ones; the method was immunoSEQ multiplex PCR. There are over 13,000 clones in the sample, none observed a single time. The chain recombines TRBV19 with TRBJ1-2, with D unresolved. Material: peripheral blood mononuclear cells. This TCR was recovered from a human donor with common variable immunodeficiency. Partial CDR3 DNA: TGTGCCAGTAGTATTGACGGAGCGAAACTCTATGGC. It encodes CASSIDGAKLYG. The CDR3, in full, reads CASSIDGAKLYGYTF.